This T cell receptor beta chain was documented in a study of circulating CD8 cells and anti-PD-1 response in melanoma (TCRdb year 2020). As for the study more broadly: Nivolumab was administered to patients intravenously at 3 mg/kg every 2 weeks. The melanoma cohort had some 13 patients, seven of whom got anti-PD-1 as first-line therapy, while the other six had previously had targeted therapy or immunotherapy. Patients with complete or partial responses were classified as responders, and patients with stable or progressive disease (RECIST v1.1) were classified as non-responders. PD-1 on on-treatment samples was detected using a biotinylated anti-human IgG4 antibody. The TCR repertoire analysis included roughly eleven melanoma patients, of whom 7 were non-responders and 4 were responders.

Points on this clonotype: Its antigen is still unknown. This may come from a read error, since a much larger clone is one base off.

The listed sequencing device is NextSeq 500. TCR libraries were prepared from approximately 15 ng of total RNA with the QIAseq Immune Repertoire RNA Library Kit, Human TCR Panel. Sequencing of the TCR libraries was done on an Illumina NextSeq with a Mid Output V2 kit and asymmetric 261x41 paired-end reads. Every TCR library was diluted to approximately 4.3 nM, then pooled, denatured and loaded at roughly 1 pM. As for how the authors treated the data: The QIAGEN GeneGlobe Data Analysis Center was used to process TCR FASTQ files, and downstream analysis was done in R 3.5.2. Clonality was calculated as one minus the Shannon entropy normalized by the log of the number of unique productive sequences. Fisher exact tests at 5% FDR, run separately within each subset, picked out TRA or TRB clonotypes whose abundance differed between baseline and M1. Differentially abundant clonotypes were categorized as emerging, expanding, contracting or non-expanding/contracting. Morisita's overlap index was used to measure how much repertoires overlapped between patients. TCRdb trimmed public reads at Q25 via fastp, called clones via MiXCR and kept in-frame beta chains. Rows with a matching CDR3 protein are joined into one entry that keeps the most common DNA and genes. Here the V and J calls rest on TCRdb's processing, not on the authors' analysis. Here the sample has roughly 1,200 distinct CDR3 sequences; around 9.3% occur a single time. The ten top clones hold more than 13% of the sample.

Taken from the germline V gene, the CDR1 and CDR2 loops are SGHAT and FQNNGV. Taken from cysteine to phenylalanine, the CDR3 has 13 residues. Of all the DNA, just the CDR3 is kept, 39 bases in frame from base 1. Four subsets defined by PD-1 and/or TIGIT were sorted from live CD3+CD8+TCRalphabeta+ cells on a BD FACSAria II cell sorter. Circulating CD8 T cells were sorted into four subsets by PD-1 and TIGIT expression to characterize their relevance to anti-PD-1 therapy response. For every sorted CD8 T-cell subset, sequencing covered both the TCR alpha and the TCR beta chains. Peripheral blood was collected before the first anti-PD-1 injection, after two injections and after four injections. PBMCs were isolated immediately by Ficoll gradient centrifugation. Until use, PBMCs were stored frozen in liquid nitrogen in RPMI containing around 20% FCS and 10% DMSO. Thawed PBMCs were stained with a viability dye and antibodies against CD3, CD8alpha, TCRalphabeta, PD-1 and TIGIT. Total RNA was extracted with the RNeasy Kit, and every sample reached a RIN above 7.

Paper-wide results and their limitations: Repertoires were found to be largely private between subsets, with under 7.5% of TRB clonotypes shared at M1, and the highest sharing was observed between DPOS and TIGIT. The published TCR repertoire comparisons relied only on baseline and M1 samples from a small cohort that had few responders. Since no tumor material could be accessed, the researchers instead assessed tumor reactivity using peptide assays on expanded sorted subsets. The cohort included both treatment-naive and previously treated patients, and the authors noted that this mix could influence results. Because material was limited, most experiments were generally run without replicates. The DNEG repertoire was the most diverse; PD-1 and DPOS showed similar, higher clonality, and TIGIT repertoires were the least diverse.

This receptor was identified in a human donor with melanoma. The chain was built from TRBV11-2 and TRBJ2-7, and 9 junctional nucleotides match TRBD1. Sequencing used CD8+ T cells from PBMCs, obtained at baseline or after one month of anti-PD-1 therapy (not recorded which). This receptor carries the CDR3 CASSYGQGLERYF. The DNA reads TGTGCCAGCAGCTACGGACAGGGGCTCGAGCGGTACTTC.